Listed below are T cell receptor beta chains from one sample, sequenced in a study of T-cell reconstitution after alpha-beta-depleted transplantation in children. TCRdb re-analysed the PCR reads in MiXCR, keeping a single row per CDR3 protein. Seen here are around 670,000 distinct CDR3 sequences, 13% observed once, and the top ten hold about 0.79%. The input for sequencing was PBMCs, taken before TCRalphabeta/CD19-depleted stem cell transplant. Receptors were obtained from a girl aged 2 to 10 with congenital amegakaryocytic thrombocytopenia, due to receive a stem cell transplant. CDR3s include the opening cysteine and the closing phenylalanine or tryptophan. Fields, in order: V gene, clone size, J gene, D gene, CDR3 protein, CDR3 DNA. D genes are given only for firm matches. Clone size, where shown, is once, few, many, or a class for clones that have expanded.

V gene: TRBV20-1
clone size: many
J gene: TRBJ1-5
D gene: TRBD1
CDR3 protein: CSASPIGTDSNQPQHF
CDR3 DNA: TGCAGTGCTAGCCCGATCGGGACAGATAGCAATCAGCCCCAGCATTTT

V gene: TRBV5-1
clone size: many
J gene: TRBJ2-1
D gene: -
CDR3 protein: CASSLRREQFF
CDR3 DNA: TGTGCCAGCAGCTTGCGGCGGGAGCAGTTCTTC

V gene: TRBV29-1
clone size: -
J gene: TRBJ1-2
D gene: -
CDR3 protein: CSVAGDSDGYTF
CDR3 DNA: TGCAGCGTTGCCGGGGATTCAGATGGCTACACCTTC

V gene: TRBV4-2
clone size: -
J gene: TRBJ2-2
D gene: -
CDR3 protein: CASSQVSGNTGELFF
CDR3 DNA: TGTGCCAGCAGCCAAGTTAGCGGGAACACCGGGGAGCTGTTTTTT

V gene: TRBV30
clone size: -
J gene: TRBJ2-3
D gene: -
CDR3 protein: CAWREGDFTDTQYF
CDR3 DNA: TGTGCCTGGAGAGAAGGCGACTTCACAGATACGCAGTATTTT

V gene: TRBV4-1
clone size: -
J gene: TRBJ2-1
D gene: TRBD1
CDR3 protein: CASSQVGGSINEQFF
CDR3 DNA: TGCGCCAGCAGCCAAGTAGGGGGCAGTATCAATGAGCAGTTCTTC

V gene: TRBV7-8
clone size: -
J gene: TRBJ1-4
D gene: TRBD1
CDR3 protein: CASSRGTGDPTNEKLFF
CDR3 DNA: TGTGCCAGCAGCCGCGGGACAGGAGACCCAACTAATGAAAAACTGTTTTTT

V gene: TRBV5-1
clone size: -
J gene: TRBJ2-7
D gene: TRBD1
CDR3 protein: CASRPPQTGQPSYEQYF
CDR3 DNA: TGCGCCAGCCGCCCCCCTCAGACAGGGCAACCCTCCTACGAGCAGTACTTC

V gene: TRBV12-3/TRBV12-4
clone size: few
J gene: TRBJ2-7
D gene: TRBD2
CDR3 protein: CASKIAGGLSYEQYF
CDR3 DNA: TGTGCCAGCAAAATAGCGGGAGGGCTTAGCTACGAGCAGTACTTC

V gene: TRBV20-1
clone size: many
J gene: TRBJ2-3
D gene: TRBD2
CDR3 protein: CSASLSGSGSDTQYF
CDR3 DNA: TGCAGTGCTAGTCTCAGCGGGAGTGGGTCAGATACGCAGTATTTT

V gene: TRBV10-3
clone size: few
J gene: TRBJ1-1
D gene: -
CDR3 protein: CAIAPAVPMNTEAFF
CDR3 DNA: TGTGCCATCGCCCCAGCGGTCCCCATGAACACTGAAGCTTTCTTT

V gene: TRBV12-3/TRBV12-4
clone size: -
J gene: TRBJ2-5
D gene: -
CDR3 protein: CASSLRGVDQETQYF
CDR3 DNA: TGTGCCAGCAGTTTGAGAGGGGTGGACCAAGAGACCCAGTACTTC

V gene: TRBV3-1
clone size: many
J gene: TRBJ2-1
D gene: -
CDR3 protein: CASSQVVPWGRVTKFF
CDR3 DNA: TGTGCCAGCAGCCAAGTTGTACCCTGGGGCAGGGTCACTAAGTTCTTC

V gene: TRBV3-1
clone size: -
J gene: TRBJ2-1
D gene: TRBD2
CDR3 protein: CACTQGVVPSGKLLNEQFF
CDR3 DNA: TGTGCCTGCACCCAAGGAGTCGTCCCCAGCGGGAAGCTTTTAAATGAGCAGTTCTTC

V gene: TRBV7-9
clone size: few
J gene: TRBJ2-1
D gene: TRBD2
CDR3 protein: CASSLGPEREVFEQFF
CDR3 DNA: TGTGCCAGCAGCTTGGGTCCGGAGCGGGAGGTCTTTGAGCAGTTCTTC

V gene: TRBV6-2/TRBV6-3
clone size: few
J gene: TRBJ2-1
D gene: -
CDR3 protein: CASSPGEIGYNEQFF
CDR3 DNA: TGTGCCAGCAGTCCAGGGGAGATTGGTTACAATGAGCAGTTCTTC

V gene: TRBV5-1
clone size: few
J gene: TRBJ2-4
D gene: -
CDR3 protein: CASSLGSIAKNIQYF
CDR3 DNA: TGCGCCAGCAGCTTGGGGTCTATAGCCAAAAACATTCAGTACTTC

V gene: TRBV20-1
clone size: few
J gene: TRBJ2-3
D gene: -
CDR3 protein: CSARDVIRVGTDTQYF
CDR3 DNA: TGCAGTGCTAGAGACGTTATTCGGGTAGGCACAGATACGCAGTATTTT

V gene: TRBV5-1
clone size: -
J gene: TRBJ2-1
D gene: TRBD2
CDR3 protein: CASSSAASLAITVNEQFF
CDR3 DNA: TGCGCCAGCAGCTCCGCCGCCTCACTAGCGATTACAGTCAATGAGCAGTTCTTC

V gene: TRBV12-3/TRBV12-4
clone size: -
J gene: TRBJ2-1
D gene: -
CDR3 protein: CASSSNWGGSSYNEQFF
CDR3 DNA: TGTGCCAGCAGCTCAAATTGGGGTGGGAGCTCCTACAATGAGCAGTTCTTC

V gene: TRBV20-1
clone size: few
J gene: TRBJ2-1
D gene: -
CDR3 protein: CSADRGRTSYNEQFF
CDR3 DNA: TGCAGTGCGGATCGAGGGCGAACCTCCTACAATGAGCAGTTCTTC

V gene: TRBV20-1
clone size: -
J gene: TRBJ2-7
D gene: TRBD2
CDR3 protein: CSRGTSGSSYEQYF
CDR3 DNA: TGCAGCAGGGGGACTAGCGGGAGCTCCTACGAGCAGTACTTC

V gene: TRBV3-1
clone size: few
J gene: TRBJ2-2
D gene: -
CDR3 protein: CASSRSQELFF
CDR3 DNA: TGTGCCAGCAGTCGTAGCCAGGAGCTGTTTTTT

V gene: TRBV5-1
clone size: many
J gene: TRBJ1-1
D gene: TRBD1
CDR3 protein: CASSSRTGPGTEAFF
CDR3 DNA: TGCGCCAGCAGCTCCAGGACAGGGCCGGGCACTGAAGCTTTCTTT

V gene: TRBV12-3/TRBV12-4
clone size: many
J gene: TRBJ2-1
D gene: TRBD2
CDR3 protein: CASRSHGTSAYNEQFF
CDR3 DNA: TGTGCCAGCCGTAGTCATGGGACTAGCGCCTACAATGAGCAGTTCTTC

V gene: TRBV27
clone size: many
J gene: TRBJ2-3
D gene: TRBD2
CDR3 protein: CASSLVAAGVADTQYF
CDR3 DNA: TGTGCCAGCAGTTTGGTAGCGGCGGGAGTTGCAGATACGCAGTATTTT

V gene: TRBV12-3/TRBV12-4
clone size: many
J gene: TRBJ1-5
D gene: -
CDR3 protein: CASSDRPQPQHF
CDR3 DNA: TGTGCCAGCAGTGACCGTCCGCAGCCCCAGCATTTT

V gene: TRBV18
clone size: -
J gene: TRBJ1-3
D gene: -
CDR3 protein: CASSPKFQKGNTIYF
CDR3 DNA: TGTGCCAGCTCACCAAAATTCCAGAAAGGAAACACCATATATTTT

V gene: TRBV29-1
clone size: few
J gene: TRBJ2-4
D gene: -
CDR3 protein: CSPRRFKNIQYF
CDR3 DNA: TGCAGCCCCCGACGTTTCAAAAACATTCAGTACTTC

V gene: TRBV29-1
clone size: few
J gene: TRBJ2-5
D gene: -
CDR3 protein: CSVYYRVSFYPLQETQYF
CDR3 DNA: TGCAGCGTTTACTACAGGGTTTCGTTTTATCCGCTCCAAGAGACCCAGTACTTC

V gene: TRBV12-3/TRBV12-4
clone size: many
J gene: TRBJ2-1
D gene: TRBD2
CDR3 protein: CASSTISGRGNEQFF
CDR3 DNA: TGTGCCAGCAGCACCATTAGCGGGAGGGGTAATGAGCAGTTCTTC

V gene: TRBV28
clone size: few
J gene: TRBJ2-2
D gene: TRBD2
CDR3 protein: CASFVPGLHTGELFF
CDR3 DNA: TGTGCCAGCTTTGTTCCGGGACTACACACCGGGGAGCTGTTTTTT

V gene: TRBV14
clone size: many
J gene: TRBJ2-7
D gene: -
CDR3 protein: CASSLIFSGRLYEQYF
CDR3 DNA: TGTGCCAGCAGCCTAATTTTCTCGGGCAGACTCTACGAGCAGTACTTC

V gene: TRBV25-1
clone size: -
J gene: TRBJ2-7
D gene: -
CDR3 protein: CASSGGRGKGSYEQYF
CDR3 DNA: TGTGCCAGCAGTGGGGGCCGCGGGAAGGGGTCCTACGAGCAGTACTTC

V gene: TRBV7-9
clone size: many
J gene: TRBJ2-1
D gene: -
CDR3 protein: CASSRGVYTVGGEQFF
CDR3 DNA: TGTGCCAGCAGCAGAGGGGTCTACACCGTTGGGGGTGAGCAGTTCTTC

V gene: TRBV28
clone size: many
J gene: TRBJ2-5
D gene: -
CDR3 protein: CASSLWRDGQETQYF
CDR3 DNA: TGTGCCAGCAGTTTATGGAGGGATGGGCAAGAGACCCAGTACTTC

V gene: TRBV29-1
clone size: many
J gene: TRBJ2-3
D gene: TRBD2
CDR3 protein: CSVHGGRADTQYF
CDR3 DNA: TGCAGCGTTCATGGCGGGAGAGCAGATACGCAGTATTTT

V gene: TRBV7-9
clone size: -
J gene: TRBJ2-3
D gene: TRBD2
CDR3 protein: CASSPYRLAGGGDTQNF
CDR3 DNA: TGTGCCAGCAGCCCCTACCGACTAGCGGGAGGGGGGGATACGCAGAATTTT

V gene: TRBV7-8
clone size: -
J gene: TRBJ2-3
D gene: -
CDR3 protein: CASTLWIADYTDTQYF
CDR3 DNA: TGTGCCAGCACTCTGTGGATAGCGGACTACACAGATACGCAGTATTTT

V gene: TRBV5-1
clone size: many
J gene: TRBJ2-1
D gene: TRBD2
CDR3 protein: CASSSLAGGNEQFF
CDR3 DNA: TGCGCCAGCAGCAGTCTAGCGGGAGGAAATGAGCAGTTCTTC

V gene: TRBV15
clone size: -
J gene: TRBJ2-1
D gene: -
CDR3 protein: CATSRERDNEQFF
CDR3 DNA: TGTGCCACCAGCAGAGAAAGGGACAATGAGCAGTTCTTC

V gene: TRBV25-1
clone size: few
J gene: TRBJ2-1
D gene: -
CDR3 protein: CASSPLATVEQFF
CDR3 DNA: TGTGCCAGCAGTCCTCTAGCGACGGTTGAGCAGTTCTTC

V gene: TRBV5-1
clone size: -
J gene: TRBJ2-7
D gene: TRBD2
CDR3 protein: CAITTSGREYEQYF
CDR3 DNA: TGCGCCATCACGACTAGCGGGAGAGAGTACGAGCAGTACTTC